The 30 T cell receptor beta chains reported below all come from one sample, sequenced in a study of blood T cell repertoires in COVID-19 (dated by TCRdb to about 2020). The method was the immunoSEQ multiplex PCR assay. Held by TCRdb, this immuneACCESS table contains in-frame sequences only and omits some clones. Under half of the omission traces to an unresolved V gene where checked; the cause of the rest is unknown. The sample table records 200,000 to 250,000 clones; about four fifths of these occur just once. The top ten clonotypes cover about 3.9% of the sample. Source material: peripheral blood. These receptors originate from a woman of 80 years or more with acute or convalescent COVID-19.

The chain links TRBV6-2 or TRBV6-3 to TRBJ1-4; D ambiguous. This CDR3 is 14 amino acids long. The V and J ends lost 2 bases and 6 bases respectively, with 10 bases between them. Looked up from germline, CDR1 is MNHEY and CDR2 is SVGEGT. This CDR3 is CASSYLQLHEKLFF. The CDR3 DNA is TGTGCCAGCAGTTACCTCCAGTTACATGAAAAACTGTTTTTT.

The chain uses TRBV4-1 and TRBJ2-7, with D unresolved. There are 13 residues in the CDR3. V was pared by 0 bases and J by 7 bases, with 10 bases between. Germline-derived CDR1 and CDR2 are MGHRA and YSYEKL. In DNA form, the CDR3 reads TGCGCCAGCAGCCAAGAGCCCCTGAGGGAGCAGTACTTC. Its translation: CASSQEPLREQYF.

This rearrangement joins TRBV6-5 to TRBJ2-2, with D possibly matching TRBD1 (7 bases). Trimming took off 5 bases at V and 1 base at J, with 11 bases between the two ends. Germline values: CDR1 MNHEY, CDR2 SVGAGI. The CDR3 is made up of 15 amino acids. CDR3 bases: TGTGCCAGCAGTCCTCAGGGGGGGAACACCGGGGAGCTGTTTTTT. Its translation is CASSPQGGNTGELFF.

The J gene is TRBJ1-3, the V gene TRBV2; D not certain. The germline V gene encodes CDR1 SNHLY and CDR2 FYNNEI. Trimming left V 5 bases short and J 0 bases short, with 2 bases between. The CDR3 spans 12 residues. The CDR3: CASSLSGNTIYF. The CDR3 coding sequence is TGTGCCAGCAGTCTCTCTGGAAACACCATATATTTT.

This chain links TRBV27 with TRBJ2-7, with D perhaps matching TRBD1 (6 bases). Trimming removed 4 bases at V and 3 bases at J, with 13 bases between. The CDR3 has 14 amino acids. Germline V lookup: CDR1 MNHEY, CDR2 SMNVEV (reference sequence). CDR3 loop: CASSSTRQVYEQYF. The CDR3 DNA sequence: TGTGCCAGCAGTTCCACACGACAGGTCTACGAGCAGTACTTC.

CDR3 protein: CASSYDRANYGYTF. DNA for the CDR3: TGCGCCAGCAGCTACGACAGGGCTAACTATGGCTACACCTTC. The gene calls are TRBV4-1 and TRBJ1-2; 7 positions match TRBD1. The V segment lost 5 bases and the J segment 0 bases; nucleotides outside the gene matches: 3. The CDR3 totals 14 residues. Germline V gene data show CDR1 as MGHRA and CDR2 as YSYEKL.

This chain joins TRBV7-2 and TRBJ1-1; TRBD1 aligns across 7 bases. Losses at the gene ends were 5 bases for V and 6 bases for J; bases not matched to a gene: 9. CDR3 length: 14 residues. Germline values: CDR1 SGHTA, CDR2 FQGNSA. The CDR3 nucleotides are TGTGCCAGCAGCGCTAACCAGGGGGTTGCTGAAGCTTTCTTT. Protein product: CASSANQGVAEAFF.

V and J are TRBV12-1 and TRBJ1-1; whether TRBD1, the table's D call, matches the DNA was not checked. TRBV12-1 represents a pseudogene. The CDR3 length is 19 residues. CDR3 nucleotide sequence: TGTGCCAGCAGCTGGGTCCGCAGGGGGCGCATTTGGTTGGACACTGAAGCTTTCTTT. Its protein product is CASSWVRRGRIWLDTEAFF.

Here the CDR3 reads CASLQGLSEAFF. Written as DNA, the CDR3 is TGTGCCAGTTTACAGGGATTATCTGAAGCTTTCTTT. The chain carries TRBV19 and TRBJ1-1, with D maybe TRBD1 (6 bases). Trimming pared 8 bases from V and 6 bases from J, leaving 13 bases between. Germline assignment: CDR1 LNHDA and CDR2 SQIVND (reference sequence). This CDR3 is 12 amino acids long.

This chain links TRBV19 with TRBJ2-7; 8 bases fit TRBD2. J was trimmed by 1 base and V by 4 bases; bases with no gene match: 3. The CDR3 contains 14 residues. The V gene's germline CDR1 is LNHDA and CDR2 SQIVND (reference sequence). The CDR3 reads CASSSGGSSYEQYF. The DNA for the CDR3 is TGTGCCAGTAGTAGCGGGGGGTCTTCCTACGAGCAGTACTTC.

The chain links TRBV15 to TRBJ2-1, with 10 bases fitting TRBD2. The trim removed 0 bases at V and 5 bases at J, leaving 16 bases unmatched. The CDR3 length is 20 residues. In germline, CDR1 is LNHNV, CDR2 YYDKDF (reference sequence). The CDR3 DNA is TGTGCCACCAGCAGAGATTTAGGGCTAGCGGGGGCGAGAATGGACAATGAGCAGTTCTTC. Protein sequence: CATSRDLGLAGARMDNEQFF.

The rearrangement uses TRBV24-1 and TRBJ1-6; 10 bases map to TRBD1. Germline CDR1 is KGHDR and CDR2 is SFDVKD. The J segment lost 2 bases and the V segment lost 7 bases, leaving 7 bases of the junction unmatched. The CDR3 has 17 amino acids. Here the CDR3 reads CATRSRDRGTYNSPLHF. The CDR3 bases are TGTGCCACCAGAAGTAGGGACAGGGGCACCTATAATTCACCCCTCCACTTT.

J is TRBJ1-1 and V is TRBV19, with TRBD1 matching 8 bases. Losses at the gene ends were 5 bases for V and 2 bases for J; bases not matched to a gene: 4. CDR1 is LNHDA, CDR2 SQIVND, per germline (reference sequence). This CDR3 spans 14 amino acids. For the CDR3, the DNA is TGTGCCAGTAGTCTGACAGGGGTAAACACTGAAGCTTTCTTT. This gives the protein CASSLTGVNTEAFF. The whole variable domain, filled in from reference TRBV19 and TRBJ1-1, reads DGGITQSPKYLFRKEGQNVTLSCEQNLNHDAMYWYRQDPGQGLRLIYYSQIVNDFQKGDIAEGYSVSREKKESFPLTVTSAQKNPTAFYLCASSLTGVNTEAFFGQGTRLTVV.

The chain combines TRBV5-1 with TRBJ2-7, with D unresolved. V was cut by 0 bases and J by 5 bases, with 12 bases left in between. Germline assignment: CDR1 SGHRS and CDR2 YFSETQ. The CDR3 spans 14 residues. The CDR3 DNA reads TGCGCCAGCAGCTTGGCCGGGTACGCCCACGAGCAGTACTTC. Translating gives CASSLAGYAHEQYF.

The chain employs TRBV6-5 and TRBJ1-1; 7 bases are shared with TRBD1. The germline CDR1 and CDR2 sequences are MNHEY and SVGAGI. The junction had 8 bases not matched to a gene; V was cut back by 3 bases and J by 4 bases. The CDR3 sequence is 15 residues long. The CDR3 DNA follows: TGTGCCAGCAGTTATCAACAGGGGAGCCTCACTGAAGCTTTCTTT. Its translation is CASSYQQGSLTEAFF.

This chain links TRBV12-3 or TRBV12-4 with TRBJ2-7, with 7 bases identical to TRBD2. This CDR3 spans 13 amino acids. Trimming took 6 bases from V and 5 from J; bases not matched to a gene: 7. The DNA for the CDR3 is TGTGCCAGCAGGCGGACGGGGGGTCACGAGCAGTACTTC. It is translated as CASRRTGGHEQYF.

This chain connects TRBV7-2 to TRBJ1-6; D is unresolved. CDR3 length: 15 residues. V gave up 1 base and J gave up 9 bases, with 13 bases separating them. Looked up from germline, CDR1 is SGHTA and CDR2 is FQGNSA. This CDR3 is CASSLGGSSGSPLHF. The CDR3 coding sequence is TGTGCCAGCAGCTTAGGCGGCAGCTCGGGTTCACCCCTCCACTTT.

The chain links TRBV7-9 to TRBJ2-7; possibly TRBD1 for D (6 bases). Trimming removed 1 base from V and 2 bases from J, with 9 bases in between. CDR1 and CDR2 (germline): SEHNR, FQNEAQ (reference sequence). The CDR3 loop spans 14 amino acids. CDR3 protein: CASSLGGRAYEQYF. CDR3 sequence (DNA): TGTGCCAGCAGCTTAGGGGGGCGGGCCTACGAGCAGTACTTC.

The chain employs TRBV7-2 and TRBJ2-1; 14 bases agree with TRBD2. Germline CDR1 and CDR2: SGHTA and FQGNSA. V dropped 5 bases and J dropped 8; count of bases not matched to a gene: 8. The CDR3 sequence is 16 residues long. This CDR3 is CASSPRLAGGGDEQFF. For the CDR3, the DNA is TGTGCCAGCAGCCCCCGACTAGCGGGGGGGGGCGATGAGCAGTTCTTC. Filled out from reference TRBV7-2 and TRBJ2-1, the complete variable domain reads GAGVSQSPSNKVTEKGKDVELRCDPISGHTALYWYRQSLGQGLEFLIYFQGNSAPDKSGLPSDRFSAERTGGSVSTLTIQRTQQEDSAVYLCASSPRLAGGGDEQFFGPGTRLTVL.

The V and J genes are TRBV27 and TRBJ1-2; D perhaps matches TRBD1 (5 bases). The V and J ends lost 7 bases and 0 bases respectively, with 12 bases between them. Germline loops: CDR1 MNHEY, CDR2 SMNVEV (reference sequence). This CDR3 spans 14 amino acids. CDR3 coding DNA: TGTGCCAGCAAGGCGGGGGAGTCTAACTATGGCTACACCTTC. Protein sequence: CASKAGESNYGYTF.

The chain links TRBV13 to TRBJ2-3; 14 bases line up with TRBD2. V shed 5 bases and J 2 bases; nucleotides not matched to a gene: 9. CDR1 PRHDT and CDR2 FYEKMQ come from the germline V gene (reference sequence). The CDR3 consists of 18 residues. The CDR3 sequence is CASSSRWTSGGFTDTQYF. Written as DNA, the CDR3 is TGTGCCAGCAGCAGTCGCTGGACTAGCGGGGGGTTCACAGATACGCAGTATTTT.

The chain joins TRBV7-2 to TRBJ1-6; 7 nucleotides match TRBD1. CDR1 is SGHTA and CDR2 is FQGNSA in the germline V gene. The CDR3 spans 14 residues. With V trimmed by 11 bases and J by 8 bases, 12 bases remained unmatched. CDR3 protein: CAVRTGALHSPLHF. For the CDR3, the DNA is TGTGCCGTCCGAACAGGGGCACTACATTCACCCCTCCACTTT.

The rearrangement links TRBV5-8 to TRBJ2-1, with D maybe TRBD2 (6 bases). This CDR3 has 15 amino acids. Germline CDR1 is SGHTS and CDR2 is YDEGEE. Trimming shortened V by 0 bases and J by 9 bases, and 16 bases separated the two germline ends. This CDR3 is CASSLGQVRRGEQFF. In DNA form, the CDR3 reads TGTGCCAGCAGCTTGGGGCAGGTCAGGAGGGGTGAGCAGTTCTTC.

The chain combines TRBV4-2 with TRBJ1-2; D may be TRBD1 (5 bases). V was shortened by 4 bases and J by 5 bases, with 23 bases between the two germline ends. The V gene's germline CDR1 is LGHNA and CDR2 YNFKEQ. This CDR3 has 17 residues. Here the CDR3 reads CASSPGRIRDEEYGYTF. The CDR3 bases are TGTGCCAGCAGCCCTGGGCGGATCAGGGATGAGGAGTATGGCTACACCTTC.

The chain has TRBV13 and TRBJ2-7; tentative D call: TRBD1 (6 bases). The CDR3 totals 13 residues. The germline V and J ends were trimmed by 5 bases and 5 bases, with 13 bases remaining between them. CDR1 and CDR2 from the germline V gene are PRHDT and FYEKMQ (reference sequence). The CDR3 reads CASSPTQGNEQYF. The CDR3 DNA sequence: TGTGCCAGCAGCCCAACACAGGGCAACGAGCAGTACTTC.

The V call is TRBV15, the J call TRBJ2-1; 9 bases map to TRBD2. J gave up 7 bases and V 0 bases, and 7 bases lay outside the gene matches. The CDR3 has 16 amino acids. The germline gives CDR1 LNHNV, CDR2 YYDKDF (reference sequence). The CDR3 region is CATSRESSGVGNEQFF. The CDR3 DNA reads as TGTGCCACCAGCAGAGAATCTAGCGGGGTTGGAAATGAGCAGTTCTTC. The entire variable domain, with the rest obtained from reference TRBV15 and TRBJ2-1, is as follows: DAMVIQNPRYQVTQFGKPVTLSCSQTLNHNVMYWYQQKSSQAPKLLFHYYDKDFNNEADTPDNFQSRRPNTSFCFLDIRSPGLGDTAMYLCATSRESSGVGNEQFFGPGTRLTVL.

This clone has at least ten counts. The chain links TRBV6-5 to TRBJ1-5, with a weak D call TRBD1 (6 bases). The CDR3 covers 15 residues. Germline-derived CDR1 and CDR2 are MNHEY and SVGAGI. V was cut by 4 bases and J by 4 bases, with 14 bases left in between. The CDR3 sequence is CASSSGQRRNQPQHF. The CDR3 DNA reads TGTGCCAGCAGTTCCGGACAGAGAAGGAATCAGCCCCAGCATTTT.

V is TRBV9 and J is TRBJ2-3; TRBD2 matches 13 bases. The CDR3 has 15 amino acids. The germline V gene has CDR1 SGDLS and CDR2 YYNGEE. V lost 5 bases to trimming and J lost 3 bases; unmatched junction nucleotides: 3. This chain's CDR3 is CASSQLAGGTDTQYF. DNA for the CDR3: TGTGCCAGCAGTCAACTAGCGGGGGGGACAGATACGCAGTATTTT.

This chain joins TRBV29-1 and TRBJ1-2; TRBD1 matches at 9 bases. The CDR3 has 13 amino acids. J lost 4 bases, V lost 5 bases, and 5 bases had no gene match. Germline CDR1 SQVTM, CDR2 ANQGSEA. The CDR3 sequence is CSVRQGGAYGYTF. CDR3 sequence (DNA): TGCAGCGTTCGACAGGGGGGCGCCTATGGCTACACCTTC.

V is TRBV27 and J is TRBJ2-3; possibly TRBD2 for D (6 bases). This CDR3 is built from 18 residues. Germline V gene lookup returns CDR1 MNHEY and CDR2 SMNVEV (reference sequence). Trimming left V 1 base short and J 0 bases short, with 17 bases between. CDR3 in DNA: TGTGCCAGCAGTTTATATCCCCCCCTAGCGTCTAGCACAGATACGCAGTATTTT. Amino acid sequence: CASSLYPPLASSTDTQYF.